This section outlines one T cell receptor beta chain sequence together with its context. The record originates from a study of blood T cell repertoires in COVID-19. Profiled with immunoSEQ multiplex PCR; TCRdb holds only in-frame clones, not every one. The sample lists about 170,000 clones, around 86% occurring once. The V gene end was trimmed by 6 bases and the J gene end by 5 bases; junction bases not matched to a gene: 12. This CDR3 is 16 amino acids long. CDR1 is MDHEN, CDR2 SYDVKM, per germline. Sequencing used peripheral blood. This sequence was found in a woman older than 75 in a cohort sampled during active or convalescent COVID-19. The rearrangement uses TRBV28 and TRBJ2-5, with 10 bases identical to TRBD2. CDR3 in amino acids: CASSPMLLAGVETQYF. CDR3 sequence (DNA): TGTGCCAGCAGCCCCATGCTGCTAGCGGGGGTGGAGACCCAGTACTTC.